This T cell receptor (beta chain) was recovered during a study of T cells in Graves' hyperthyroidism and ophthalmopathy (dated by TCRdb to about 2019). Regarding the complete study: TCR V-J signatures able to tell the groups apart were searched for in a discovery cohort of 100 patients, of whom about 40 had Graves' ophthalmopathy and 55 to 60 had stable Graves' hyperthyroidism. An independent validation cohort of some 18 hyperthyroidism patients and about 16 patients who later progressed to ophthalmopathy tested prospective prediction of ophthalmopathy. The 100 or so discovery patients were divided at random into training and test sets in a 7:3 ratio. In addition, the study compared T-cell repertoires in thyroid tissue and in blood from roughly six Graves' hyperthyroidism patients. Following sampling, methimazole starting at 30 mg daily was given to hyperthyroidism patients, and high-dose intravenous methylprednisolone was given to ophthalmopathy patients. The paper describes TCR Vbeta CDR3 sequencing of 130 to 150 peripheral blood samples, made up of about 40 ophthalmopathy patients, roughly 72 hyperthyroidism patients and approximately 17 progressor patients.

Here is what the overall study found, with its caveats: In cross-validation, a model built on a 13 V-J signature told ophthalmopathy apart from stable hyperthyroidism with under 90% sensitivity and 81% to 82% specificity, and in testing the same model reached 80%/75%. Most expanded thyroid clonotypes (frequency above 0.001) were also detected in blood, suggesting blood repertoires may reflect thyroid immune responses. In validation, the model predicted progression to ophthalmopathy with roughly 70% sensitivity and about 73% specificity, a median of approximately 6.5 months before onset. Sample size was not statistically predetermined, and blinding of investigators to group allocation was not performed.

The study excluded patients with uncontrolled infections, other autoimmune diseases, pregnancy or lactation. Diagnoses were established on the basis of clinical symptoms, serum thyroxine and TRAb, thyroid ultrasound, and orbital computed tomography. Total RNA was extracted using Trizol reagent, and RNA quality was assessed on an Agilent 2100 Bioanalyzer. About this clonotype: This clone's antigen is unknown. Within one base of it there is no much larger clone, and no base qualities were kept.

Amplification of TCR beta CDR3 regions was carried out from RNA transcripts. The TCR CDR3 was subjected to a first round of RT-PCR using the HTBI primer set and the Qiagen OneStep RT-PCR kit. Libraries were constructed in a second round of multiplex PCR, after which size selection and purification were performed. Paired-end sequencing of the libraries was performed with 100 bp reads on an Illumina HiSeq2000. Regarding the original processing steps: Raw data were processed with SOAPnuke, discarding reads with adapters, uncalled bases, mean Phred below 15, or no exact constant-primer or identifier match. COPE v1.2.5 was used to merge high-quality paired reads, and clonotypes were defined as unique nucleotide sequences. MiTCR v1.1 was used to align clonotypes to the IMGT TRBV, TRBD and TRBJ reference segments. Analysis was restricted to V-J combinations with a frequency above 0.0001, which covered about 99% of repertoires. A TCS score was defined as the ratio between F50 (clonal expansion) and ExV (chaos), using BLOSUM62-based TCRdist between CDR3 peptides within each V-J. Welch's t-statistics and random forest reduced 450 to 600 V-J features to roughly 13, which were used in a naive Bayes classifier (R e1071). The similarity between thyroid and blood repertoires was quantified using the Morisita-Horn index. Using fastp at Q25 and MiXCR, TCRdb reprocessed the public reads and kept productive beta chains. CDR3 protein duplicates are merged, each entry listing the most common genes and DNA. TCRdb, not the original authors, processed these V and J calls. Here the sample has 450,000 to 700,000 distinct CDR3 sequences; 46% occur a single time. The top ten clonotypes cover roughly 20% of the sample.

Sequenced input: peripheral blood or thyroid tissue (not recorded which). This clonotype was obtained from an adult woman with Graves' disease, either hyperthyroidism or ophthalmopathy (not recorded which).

This receptor has the CDR3 CASSTPGRLNSPLHF. The DNA sequence is TGTGCCAGCAGCACCCCGGGACGGCTAAATTCACCCCTCCACTTT. The chain is made from TRBV7-2 and TRBJ1-6; a tentative D call is TRBD1 (5 bases match). CDR1 is given as SGHTA and CDR2 as FQGNSA, both from the germline V gene. V loses 5 bases, J loses 7 bases, and the germline ends lie 15 bases apart. The CDR3 has 15 amino acids, counting the end cysteine and phenylalanine. The only DNA kept is the CDR3, 45 bases in frame from the first base.